Listed here are 26 T cell receptor beta chains from one sample, sequenced in a study of low-dose radiotherapy and immunotherapy resistance in tumors (dated 2022 in TCRdb). The time point label corresponds to: before trial treatment. The sequencer listed for this sample is Illumina HiSeq 2500. First-strand cDNA was synthesized using Superscript III and a set of TRAV- and TRBV-specific primers, so that both TCRalpha and TCRbeta chains were covered. TCRs were amplified for 20 to 25 PCR cycles with Phusion, using a constant-region primer paired with the adapter attached to the V primers. TCRdb reran the public reads through fastp at Q25 and MiXCR, keeping productive beta chains. Each entry is one CDR3 protein sequence, shown with its most common DNA and genes. The sample yields under 90,000 distinct CDR3 sequences; 15% to 20% were counted once. Less than 3% of the sample rests with the top ten. Material: PBMCs, obtained before treatment. Receptor source: a male donor with prostate cancer.

The chain links TRBV11-3 to TRBJ2-3; weak D call: TRBD1 (6 bases). CDR1 SGHNT and CDR2 YENEEA come from the germline V gene. V was pared by 4 bases and J by 0 bases, with 11 bases between. The CDR3 covers 15 residues. DNA for the CDR3: TGTGCCAGCAGCTCCCGGGACACAAGCACAGATACGCAGTATTTT. Its protein is CASSSRDTSTDTQYF.

This clonotype was recorded many times. The gene calls are TRBV20-1 and TRBJ1-3; D gene unclear. The CDR3 consists of 14 residues. Trimming left V 4 bases short and J 0 bases short, with 10 bases between. Germline values: CDR1 DFQATT, CDR2 SNEGSKA (reference sequence). The CDR3 spells CSATFGGSGNTIYF. The CDR3 bases are TGCAGTGCTACATTTGGAGGCTCTGGAAACACCATATATTTT.

This clonotype showed up many times. CDR3 in amino acids: CAWSSNPLNTEAFF. The CDR3 DNA sequence: TGTGCCTGGAGTTCTAATCCCTTGAACACTGAAGCTTTCTTT. The chain combines TRBV30 with TRBJ1-1; D is unclear. Germline values: CDR1 GTSNPN, CDR2 SVGIG (reference sequence). With 2 bases removed from V and 0 bases from J, the gap between germline ends came to 10 bases. This CDR3 spans 14 amino acids.

This clonotype was seen many times. The chain combines TRBV11-2 with TRBJ1-4; tentative D call: TRBD1 (5 bases). CDR1 SGHAT and CDR2 FQNNGV come from the germline V gene. Trimming left V 4 bases short and J 0 bases short, with 24 bases between. The CDR3 loop spans 20 amino acids. CDR3 nucleotide sequence: TGTGCCAGCAGCTCCCTCCTACGACAGCCGGTGGGCGCAACTAATGAAAAACTGTTTTTT. Its translation: CASSSLLRQPVGATNEKLFF.

The table lists this clonotype with many counts. The gene calls are TRBV7-9 and TRBJ2-6, with D uncertain. CDR1 is SEHNR and CDR2 is FQNEAQ in the germline V gene (reference sequence). The CDR3 is made up of 12 amino acids. V was clipped by 6 bases and J by 3 bases, with 3 bases between them. The CDR3 region has the DNA TGTGCCAGCAGGAGTGGGGCCAACGTCCTGACTTTC. Translation gives CASRSGANVLTF.

Ten or more counts support this clonotype. The chain carries TRBV5-1 and TRBJ2-1, with TRBD2 matching over 10 bases. This CDR3 has 16 amino acids. V lost 4 bases and J lost 4; bases outside the gene matches: 8. The germline CDR1 and CDR2 sequences are SGHRS and YFSETQ. Here the CDR3 reads CASSPPLAGEYNEQFF. The CDR3 DNA follows: TGCGCCAGCAGCCCACCCCTAGCGGGGGAGTACAATGAGCAGTTCTTC. Complete variable domain (other parts from reference TRBV5-1 and TRBJ2-1): KAGVTQTPRYLIKTRGQQVTLSCSPISGHRSVSWYQQTPGQGLQFLFEYFSETQRNKGNFPGRFSGRQFSNSRSEMNVSTLELGDSALYLCASSPPLAGEYNEQFFGPGTRLTVL.

The rearrangement links TRBV27 to TRBJ2-7, with no clear D. Germline-derived CDR1 and CDR2 are MNHEY and SMNVEV (reference sequence). The CDR3 extends over 11 amino acids. Trimming removed 7 bases at V and 3 bases at J, with 7 bases between. Written as DNA, the CDR3 is TGTGCCAGCATTCCCAACTACGAGCAGTACTTC. Its protein product is CASIPNYEQYF.

In regard to this clonotype: A far larger clone is one base from this, pointing to a likely read error. The genes are TRBV5-1 and TRBJ2-2; perhaps TRBD1 as D (5 bases). Germline V lookup: CDR1 SGHRS, CDR2 YFSETQ. The CDR3 runs to 12 residues. CDR3 sequence reads: CASSDRGVELFF. In nucleotides, the CDR3 is TGTGCCAGCAGTGATAGGGGCGTGGAGCTGTTTTTT. Together with reference TRBV5-1 and TRBJ2-2, the CDR3 gives the full variable domain: KAGVTQTPRYLIKTRGQQVTLSCSPISGHRSVSWYQQTPGQGLQFLFEYFSETQRNKGNFPGRFSGRQFSNSRSEMNVSTLELGDSALYLCASSDRGVELFFGEGSRLTVL.

The V gene is TRBV3-1, the J gene TRBJ2-7; D is unresolved. This CDR3 is 14 amino acids long. The germline CDR1 and CDR2 sequences are LGHDT and YNNKEL (reference sequence). V lost 3 bases and J lost 4, with 13 bases in between. CDR3 DNA sequence: TGTGCCAGCAGCCAGCTAGGGATCCATTACGAGCAGTACTTC. This sequence encodes CASSQLGIHYEQYF.

In its sample, this clonotype was seen many times. The chain carries TRBV11-3 and TRBJ2-1; 8 bases fit TRBD2. The length of the CDR3 is 14 residues. The germline CDR1 and CDR2 sequences are SGHNT and YENEEA. Trimming cost V 7 bases and J 5 bases; bases outside gene matches: 7. In DNA, the CDR3 is TGTGCCAGCAAAAGCGGGGGAGTCGACAATGAGCAGTTCTTC. Its translation: CASKSGGVDNEQFF.

On this clonotype itself: It differs at one base from a far larger clone, so likely a read error. V is TRBV6-6 and J is TRBJ2-7; D is perhaps TRBD2 (5 bases). The CDR3 consists of 15 residues. The V gene lost 6 bases and the J gene lost 9 bases, with 24 bases spanning the gap. The germline V gene encodes CDR1 MNHNY and CDR2 SVGAGI (reference sequence). This CDR3 is CASSLDGVGSDPQYF. The CDR3 bases are TGTGCCAGCAGCCTGGACGGGGTTGGGTCGGACCCGCAGTACTTC.

This clonotype was found many times. V and J are TRBV7-2 and TRBJ1-6, with a possible D match to TRBD1 (6 bases). Trimming took off 5 bases at V and 10 bases at J, with 15 bases between the two ends. The CDR3 spans 14 residues. Germline assignment: CDR1 SGHTA and CDR2 FQGNSA. As DNA, the CDR3 is TGTGCCAGCAGCCCACAGGGAAGAGGATCACCCCTCCACTTT. This gives the protein CASSPQGRGSPLHF. The entire variable domain, with the rest obtained from reference TRBV7-2 and TRBJ1-6, is as follows: GAGVSQSPSNKVTEKGKDVELRCDPISGHTALYWYRQSLGQGLEFLIYFQGNSAPDKSGLPSDRFSAERTGGSVSTLTIQRTQQEDSAVYLCASSPQGRGSPLHFGNGTRLTVT.

This clonotype was recorded once. The J gene is TRBJ2-5, the V gene TRBV4-1; D tentatively reads TRBD1 or TRBD2 (5 bases each). The V and J ends lost 1 base and 2 bases respectively, with 17 bases between them. The germline CDR1 and CDR2 sequences are MGHRA and YSYEKL. CDR3 length: 17 residues. This CDR3 is CASSQGGDLDEQETQYF. CDR3 bases: TGCGCCAGCAGCCAAGGAGGGGACCTCGACGAACAAGAGACCCAGTACTTC.

The rearrangement joins TRBV5-1 to TRBJ2-2, with TRBD1 identical over 9 bases. Unmatched junction bases numbered 10, after V lost 1 base and J lost 6 bases. Germline lookup yields CDR1 SGHRS and CDR2 YFSETQ. The CDR3 runs to 17 residues. DNA for the CDR3: TGCGCCAGCAGCTTGTCTGCGGGACAGGGTGCCCCCGGGGAGCTGTTTTTT. This sequence encodes CASSLSAGQGAPGELFF.

This clonotype has just a few counts. This chain uses TRBV7-9 with TRBJ2-7; tentative D call: TRBD2 (5 bases). The CDR3 extends over 12 amino acids. The V gene's germline CDR1 is SEHNR and CDR2 FQNEAQ (reference sequence). Trimming took off 3 bases at V and 7 bases at J, with 10 bases between the two ends. CDR3: CASSFDGGEQYF. The DNA for the CDR3 is TGTGCCAGCAGCTTCGATGGAGGTGAGCAGTACTTC.

At least ten counts were recorded for this clonotype. This chain joins TRBV21-1 and TRBJ1-4; the table names TRBD1, a call not compared with the DNA. TRBV21-1 is recorded as a pseudogene. The CDR3 is made up of 17 amino acids. The CDR3, as DNA: TGTCCCAACCCCCCCCGGGACAGGCGAACAACTAATGAAAAACTGTTTTTT. This translates into CPNPPRDRRTTNEKLFF.

This clonotype was detected ten times or more. This chain connects TRBV7-9 to TRBJ1-5, with 8 bases fitting TRBD1. CDR3 length: 15 amino acids. Trimming took 0 bases from V and 6 from J; bases not matched to a gene: 4. The V gene's germline CDR1 is SEHNR and CDR2 FQNEAQ (reference sequence). CDR3 loop: CASSLAGQGGQPQHF. In DNA, the CDR3 is TGTGCCAGCAGCTTAGCAGGACAGGGCGGTCAGCCCCAGCATTTT.

This clonotype has more than one count but fewer than ten. A much larger clonotype is one base distant, so this may be a read error. The chain uses TRBV6-2 or TRBV6-3 and TRBJ2-7; no reliable D call. There are 13 residues in the CDR3. Germline V CDR1 and CDR2: MNHEY, SVGEGT. The CDR3 spells CASGYDAAVSPYF. The CDR3 coding sequence is TGTGCCAGCGGTTATGATGCGGCCGTGTCCCCCTACTTC.

There are many counts of this clonotype. CDR3 residues: CASSLRGAYEQYF. DNA for the CDR3: TGTGCCAGCAGCTTAAGGGGGGCTTACGAGCAGTACTTC. The chain employs TRBV7-2 and TRBJ2-7, with D perhaps given as TRBD1 or TRBD2 (6 bases each). Germline V gives CDR1 SGHTA, CDR2 FQGNSA. The germline V and J ends were trimmed by 2 bases and 4 bases, with 9 bases remaining between them. The CDR3 runs 13 residues.

Concerning this clonotype: A read error likely explains this, since a far larger clone differs by one base. The chain is built from TRBV6-8 and TRBJ1-6; no definite D call. Per germline, CDR1 MNHGY and CDR2 SAAAGT. The CDR3 contains 15 residues. CDR3 sequence (DNA): TGTCCCAGCAGTTACATTGTTAGTGAGGGTTCACCCCTCCACTTT. It specifies CPSSYIVSEGSPLHF.

This clonotype was detected ten times or more. J is TRBJ2-7 and V is TRBV5-4; no definite D call. Trimming shortened V by 0 bases and J by 7 bases, and 5 bases separated the two germline ends. Germline V gene data show CDR1 as SGHNT and CDR2 as YYREEE (reference sequence). The CDR3 sequence is 11 residues long. This CDR3 reads CASSLEGEQYF. CDR3 sequence (DNA): TGTGCCAGCAGCTTGGAAGGGGAGCAGTACTTC.

The table lists this clonotype with many counts. The CDR3: CASRDRGPAVFF. For the CDR3, the DNA is TGTGCCAGTAGGGACCGGGGCCCTGCGGTTTTCTTT. This chain links TRBV19 with TRBJ1-1; D is perhaps TRBD1 (5 bases). CDR1 and CDR2 from the germline V gene are LNHDA and SQIVND (reference sequence). Trimming left V 6 bases short and J 13 bases short, with 18 bases between. The CDR3 extends over 12 amino acids.

This clonotype occurred a few times. The chain combines TRBV13 with TRBJ1-2; no firm D call. The CDR3 is made up of 13 amino acids. CDR1 is PRHDT and CDR2 is FYEKMQ in the germline V gene (reference sequence). V was trimmed by 4 bases and J by 1 base, leaving 7 bases between them. The CDR3 coding sequence is TGTGCCAGCAGCTCGCAGAATAACTATGGCTACACCTTC. It specifies CASSSQNNYGYTF.

This clonotype was detected many times. J is TRBJ1-5 and V is TRBV29-1; TRBD1 matches 7 bases. The trim removed 4 bases at V and 4 bases at J, leaving 1 base unmatched. The germline V gene encodes CDR1 SQVTM and CDR2 ANQGSEA. The CDR3 contains 12 residues. In nucleotides, the CDR3 is TGCAGCGTTGGGGGACAGAATCAGCCCCAGCATTTT. This gives the protein CSVGGQNQPQHF.

This clonotype was observed many times. The chain couples TRBV5-4 to TRBJ2-2; 7 bases match TRBD2. The junction had 11 bases not matched to a gene; V was cut back by 4 bases and J by 5 bases. There are 16 residues in the CDR3. Germline values: CDR1 SGHNT, CDR2 YYREEE (reference sequence). This CDR3 reads CASSQASGAHTGELFF. CDR3 nucleotides: TGTGCCAGCAGCCAGGCGAGCGGGGCCCATACCGGGGAGCTGTTTTTT. Full variable domain (rest looked up from reference TRBV5-4 and TRBJ2-2): ETGVTQSPTHLIKTRGQQVTLRCSSQSGHNTVSWYQQALGQGPQFIFQYYREEENGRGNFPPRFSGLQFPNYSSELNVNALELDDSALYLCASSQASGAHTGELFFGEGSRLTVL.

There are many counts of this clonotype. The CDR3 sequence: CASSYGDGDTDTQYF. The CDR3 bases are TGTGCCAGCAGTTATGGGGACGGAGACACAGATACGCAGTATTTT. The rearrangement joins TRBV6-2 or TRBV6-3 to TRBJ2-3; D might be TRBD1 or TRBD2, each matching 5 bases. The germline V gene has CDR1 MNHEY and CDR2 SVGEGT. With 3 bases removed from V and 2 bases from J, the gap between germline ends came to 12 bases. The CDR3 runs 15 residues.